A selection of T cell receptor beta chains follows, all from one sample in a study of CD8+CD57+ T cells in acquired aplastic anemia. MiXCR was run by TCRdb on the reads, yielding one entry per CDR3 protein. This table has hundreds of thousands of distinct CDR3 sequences, 45% to 50% appearing once. The sequenced material came from sorted CD4+, CD8+, or CD8+CD57+ T cells (not recorded which) from PBMCs. These receptors all stem from a human donor with aplastic anemia. The CDR3 runs from the conserved cysteine through the conserved F or W. A D gene is named only where the DNA matches it firmly. A clone size is listed for some rows: how often the clone was seen (once, few, many), or a class if it is expanded.

len: 17
v_gene: TRBV25-1
j_gene: TRBJ2-3
d_gene: .
abundance: .
CDR3aa: CASSWGLGVGVGDTQYF
CDR3nt: TGTGCCAGCAGCTGGGGACTTGGCGTGGGGGTAGGGGATACGCAGTATTTT

len: 19
v_gene: TRBV20-1
j_gene: TRBJ2-7
d_gene: TRBD1
abundance: .
CDR3aa: CSASSLEGSGRGLAYEQYF
CDR3nt: TGCAGTGCCAGCAGCTTGGAAGGGAGTGGCAGGGGGTTAGCCTACGAGCAGTACTTC

len: 16
v_gene: TRBV9
j_gene: TRBJ1-6
d_gene: .
abundance: .
CDR3aa: CASSVAHQANNSPLHF
CDR3nt: TGTGCCAGCAGCGTAGCTCACCAGGCCAATAATTCACCCCTCCACTTT

len: 15
v_gene: TRBV20-1
j_gene: TRBJ2-3
d_gene: TRBD2
abundance: .
CDR3aa: CSARSLAGGPDTQYF
CDR3nt: TGCAGTGCTAGGTCACTAGCGGGGGGGCCTGATACGCAGTATTTT

len: 15
v_gene: TRBV2
j_gene: TRBJ2-5
d_gene: TRBD2
abundance: few
CDR3aa: CASRDLAGVKETQYF
CDR3nt: TGTGCCAGCAGAGACCTAGCGGGAGTAAAAGAGACCCAGTACTTC

len: 13
v_gene: TRBV20-1
j_gene: TRBJ2-7
d_gene: TRBD1
abundance: .
CDR3aa: CSARAGQGLEQYF
CDR3nt: TGCAGTGCTAGAGCGGGACAGGGGCTCGAGCAGTACTTC

len: 15
v_gene: TRBV19
j_gene: TRBJ1-1
d_gene: .
abundance: once
CDR3aa: CASERWGGGNTEAFF
CDR3nt: TGTGCCAGTGAACGATGGGGAGGTGGGAACACTGAAGCTTTCTTT

len: 17
v_gene: TRBV6-1
j_gene: TRBJ2-7
d_gene: .
abundance: few
CDR3aa: CASSEASTDWRFYEQYF
CDR3nt: TGTGCCAGCAGTGAAGCATCCACGGACTGGCGTTTTTACGAGCAGTACTTC

len: 14
v_gene: TRBV29-1
j_gene: TRBJ2-3
d_gene: .
abundance: .
CDR3aa: CSVESRQSTDTQYF
CDR3nt: TGCAGCGTTGAGTCCAGGCAAAGCACAGATACGCAGTATTTT

len: 17
v_gene: TRBV4-1
j_gene: TRBJ2-7
d_gene: .
abundance: .
CDR3aa: CASSQVGHREERNEQYF
CDR3nt: TGCGCCAGCAGCCAAGTCGGACACAGGGAAGAACGGAACGAGCAGTACTTC

len: 13
v_gene: TRBV10-2
j_gene: TRBJ1-2
d_gene: .
abundance: .
CDR3aa: CASSEGPDYGYTF
CDR3nt: TGCGCCAGCAGTGAGGGGCCGGACTATGGCTACACCTTC

len: 17
v_gene: TRBV6-5
j_gene: TRBJ2-7
d_gene: TRBD1
abundance: .
CDR3aa: CASSYDKQGAATYEQYF
CDR3nt: TGTGCCAGCAGTTACGACAAACAGGGGGCGGCCACCTACGAGCAGTACTTC

len: 14
v_gene: TRBV4-1
j_gene: TRBJ1-2
d_gene: .
abundance: many
CDR3aa: CASSQAQAGYGYTF
CDR3nt: TGCGCCAGCAGCCAAGCCCAGGCCGGATATGGCTACACCTTC

len: 15
v_gene: TRBV9
j_gene: TRBJ1-5
d_gene: .
abundance: many
CDR3aa: CASSAEGGTNQPQHF
CDR3nt: TGTGCCAGCAGCGCCGAGGGGGGTACCAATCAGCCCCAGCATTTT

len: 16
v_gene: TRBV14
j_gene: TRBJ2-7
d_gene: .
abundance: many
CDR3aa: CASSQGPPDRSNEQYF
CDR3nt: TGTGCCAGCAGCCAGGGACCCCCGGACAGAAGCAACGAGCAGTACTTC

len: 14
v_gene: TRBV6-6
j_gene: TRBJ1-2
d_gene: TRBD1
abundance: .
CDR3aa: CASSSGTANYGYTF
CDR3nt: TGTGCCAGCAGTTCCGGGACAGCGAACTATGGCTACACCTTC

len: 14
v_gene: TRBV15
j_gene: TRBJ1-1
d_gene: .
abundance: .
CDR3aa: CATSSGRVLTEAFF
CDR3nt: TGTGCCACCAGCAGCGGTAGGGTGCTCACTGAAGCTTTCTTT

len: 13
v_gene: TRBV7-9
j_gene: TRBJ1-6
d_gene: TRBD1
abundance: once
CDR3aa: CASRGTGDSPLHF
CDR3nt: TGTGCCAGCAGGGGTACAGGGGATTCACCCCTCCACTTT

len: 13
v_gene: TRBV9
j_gene: TRBJ2-5
d_gene: .
abundance: .
CDR3aa: CASSPTNLETQYF
CDR3nt: TGTGCCAGCAGCCCGACAAATTTAGAGACCCAGTACTTC

len: 14
v_gene: TRBV20-1
j_gene: TRBJ2-5
d_gene: TRBD2
abundance: many
CDR3aa: CSSTSGGPQETQYF
CDR3nt: TGCAGCTCCACTAGCGGGGGACCGCAGGAGACCCAGTACTTC

len: 14
v_gene: TRBV15
j_gene: TRBJ2-7
d_gene: TRBD1
abundance: .
CDR3aa: CATRRTGTAYEQYF
CDR3nt: TGTGCCACCAGGAGAACCGGGACAGCCTACGAGCAGTACTTC

len: 17
v_gene: TRBV7-6
j_gene: TRBJ1-5
d_gene: .
abundance: many
CDR3aa: CASSLAGGSPGDQPQHF
CDR3nt: TGTGCCAGCAGCTTAGCCGGCGGCAGCCCCGGAGATCAGCCCCAGCATTTT

len: 14
v_gene: TRBV5-1
j_gene: TRBJ2-7
d_gene: .
abundance: few
CDR3aa: CASSPGPSSYEQYF
CDR3nt: TGCGCCAGCAGCCCAGGACCGAGCTCCTACGAGCAGTACTTC

len: 15
v_gene: TRBV7-2
j_gene: TRBJ1-2
d_gene: TRBD1
abundance: many
CDR3aa: CASSLPGQGKYGYTF
CDR3nt: TGTGCCAGCAGCTTGCCGGGACAGGGGAAATATGGCTACACCTTC

len: 16
v_gene: TRBV7-9
j_gene: TRBJ1-1
d_gene: .
abundance: .
CDR3aa: CASSERAGLLNTEAFF
CDR3nt: TGTGCCAGCAGCGAACGCGCGGGACTTCTGAACACTGAAGCTTTCTTT

len: 14
v_gene: TRBV12-3/TRBV12-4
j_gene: TRBJ1-6
d_gene: TRBD1
abundance: .
CDR3aa: CASNGQGMNSPLHF
CDR3nt: TGTGCCAGCAATGGACAGGGGATGAATTCACCCCTCCACTTT

len: 12
v_gene: TRBV20-1
j_gene: TRBJ2-7
d_gene: .
abundance: many
CDR3aa: CSAWSGVYEQYF
CDR3nt: TGCAGTGCTTGGAGCGGTGTATACGAGCAGTACTTC

len: 14
v_gene: TRBV10-1
j_gene: TRBJ2-1
d_gene: TRBD1
abundance: .
CDR3aa: CASSEIQGAYEQFF
CDR3nt: TGCGCCAGCAGTGAGATCCAGGGGGCATATGAGCAGTTCTTC

len: 14
v_gene: TRBV30
j_gene: TRBJ1-1
d_gene: .
abundance: .
CDR3aa: CAWSQDNDYTEAFF
CDR3nt: TGTGCCTGGAGCCAGGACAACGATTACACTGAAGCTTTCTTT

len: 13
v_gene: TRBV24-1
j_gene: TRBJ2-1
d_gene: .
abundance: .
CDR3aa: CATSGAPIWEQFF
CDR3nt: TGTGCCACCAGTGGGGCCCCAATTTGGGAGCAGTTCTTC

len: 15
v_gene: TRBV25-1
j_gene: TRBJ1-3
d_gene: .
abundance: .
CDR3aa: CASSPPINSGNTIYF
CDR3nt: TGTGCCAGCAGTCCCCCCATCAACTCTGGAAACACCATATATTTT

len: 17
v_gene: TRBV11-2
j_gene: TRBJ1-4
d_gene: .
abundance: .
CDR3aa: CASSSPKYREEDEKLFF
CDR3nt: TGTGCCAGCAGCTCACCCAAATACAGGGAGGAGGATGAAAAACTGTTTTTT

len: 12
v_gene: TRBV25-1
j_gene: TRBJ2-7
d_gene: .
abundance: .
CDR3aa: CASSEFFSEQYF
CDR3nt: TGTGCCAGCAGTGAATTTTTTTCCGAGCAGTACTTC

len: 15
v_gene: TRBV3-1
j_gene: TRBJ2-2
d_gene: TRBD2
abundance: few
CDR3aa: CASSPGLANTGELFF
CDR3nt: TGTGCCAGCAGCCCGGGACTAGCGAACACCGGGGAGCTGTTTTTT

len: 14
v_gene: TRBV7-8
j_gene: TRBJ2-7
d_gene: .
abundance: many
CDR3aa: CASSLVPESSEQYF
CDR3nt: TGTGCCAGCAGCTTAGTTCCAGAATCCTCCGAGCAGTACTTC

len: 14
v_gene: TRBV6-5
j_gene: TRBJ1-1
d_gene: TRBD1
abundance: many
CDR3aa: CASSFDRAATEAFF
CDR3nt: TGTGCCAGCAGTTTCGACAGGGCCGCCACTGAAGCTTTCTTT

len: 14
v_gene: TRBV2
j_gene: TRBJ1-2
d_gene: .
abundance: .
CDR3aa: CASSEWGLVYGYTF
CDR3nt: TGTGCCAGCAGTGAATGGGGGCTCGTCTATGGCTACACCTTC

len: 15
v_gene: TRBV9
j_gene: TRBJ2-5
d_gene: TRBD1
abundance: once
CDR3aa: CASSWGQGALETQYF
CDR3nt: TGTGCCAGCAGCTGGGGACAGGGGGCGTTGGAGACCCAGTACTTC

len: 15
v_gene: TRBV20-1
j_gene: TRBJ2-5
d_gene: .
abundance: many
CDR3aa: CGASPYAVRSETQYF
CDR3nt: TGCGGTGCTAGCCCCTATGCGGTGAGATCTGAGACCCAGTACTTC

len: 15
v_gene: TRBV28
j_gene: TRBJ1-5
d_gene: TRBD1
abundance: .
CDR3aa: CASSPRQGARQPQHF
CDR3nt: TGTGCCAGCAGTCCTCGACAGGGTGCAAGGCAGCCCCAGCATTTT

len: 18
v_gene: TRBV5-1
j_gene: TRBJ1-4
d_gene: TRBD1
abundance: once
CDR3aa: CASSRAGGTGGMREKLFF
CDR3nt: TGCGCCAGCAGCCGGGCCGGGGGGACAGGGGGCATGAGAGAAAAACTGTTTTTT

len: 14
v_gene: TRBV9
j_gene: TRBJ1-4
d_gene: TRBD1
abundance: many
CDR3aa: CASSGAGGHEKLFF
CDR3nt: TGTGCCAGCAGCGGGGCAGGGGGACACGAAAAACTGTTTTTT

len: 16
v_gene: TRBV7-9
j_gene: TRBJ1-5
d_gene: TRBD1
abundance: many
CDR3aa: CASSLVRTGENQPQHF
CDR3nt: TGTGCCAGCAGCTTAGTACGGACAGGGGAGAATCAGCCCCAGCATTTT

len: 14
v_gene: TRBV27
j_gene: TRBJ1-4
d_gene: .
abundance: once
CDR3aa: CASSTGSANEKLFF
CDR3nt: TGTGCCAGCAGTACAGGGTCGGCTAATGAAAAACTGTTTTTT

len: 16
v_gene: TRBV20-1
j_gene: TRBJ1-5
d_gene: .
abundance: many
CDR3aa: CSATKQGIYSNQPQHF
CDR3nt: TGCAGTGCTACAAAACAGGGAATCTACAGCAATCAGCCCCAGCATTTT

len: 13
v_gene: TRBV20-1
j_gene: TRBJ1-4
d_gene: TRBD1
abundance: .
CDR3aa: CSASLGQREKLFF
CDR3nt: TGCAGTGCTAGCCTGGGACAGAGAGAAAAACTGTTTTTT

len: 13
v_gene: TRBV5-6
j_gene: TRBJ2-3
d_gene: TRBD1
abundance: .
CDR3aa: CASSTGTADTQYF
CDR3nt: TGTGCCAGCAGCACCGGGACAGCAGATACGCAGTATTTT

len: 15
v_gene: TRBV6-1
j_gene: TRBJ2-7
d_gene: .
abundance: many
CDR3aa: CASSSRDGDSYEQYF
CDR3nt: TGTGCCAGCAGTTCCCGGGACGGGGACTCCTACGAGCAGTACTTC

len: 13
v_gene: TRBV20-1
j_gene: TRBJ2-5
d_gene: .
abundance: .
CDR3aa: CRPSSGAEETQYF
CDR3nt: TGCAGGCCCTCATCGGGGGCCGAAGAGACCCAGTACTTC

len: 15
v_gene: TRBV4-3
j_gene: TRBJ2-7
d_gene: .
abundance: few
CDR3aa: CASSQVRGPAYEQYF
CDR3nt: TGCGCCAGCAGCCAAGTACGGGGGCCAGCCTACGAGCAGTACTTC

len: 16
v_gene: TRBV5-1
j_gene: TRBJ2-1
d_gene: .
abundance: many
CDR3aa: CASSLRSTPSYNEQFF
CDR3nt: TGCGCCAGCAGCTTGCGGTCCACTCCCAGCTACAATGAGCAGTTCTTC

len: 19
v_gene: TRBV10-3
j_gene: TRBJ2-7
d_gene: TRBD2
abundance: .
CDR3aa: CAISESPVPTSGTFYEQYF
CDR3nt: TGTGCCATCAGCGAGTCTCCAGTCCCGACTAGCGGGACGTTCTACGAGCAGTACTTC

len: 15
v_gene: TRBV9
j_gene: TRBJ1-5
d_gene: .
abundance: many
CDR3aa: CASSVGENLGQPQHF
CDR3nt: TGTGCCAGCAGCGTAGGTGAGAATTTGGGTCAGCCCCAGCATTTT

len: 19
v_gene: TRBV7-2
j_gene: TRBJ1-2
d_gene: .
abundance: few
CDR3aa: CASSSPAGQILSANYGYTF
CDR3nt: TGTGCCAGCAGCTCCCCGGCCGGACAGATCCTCTCAGCTAACTATGGCTACACCTTC

len: 14
v_gene: TRBV7-2
j_gene: TRBJ2-7
d_gene: .
abundance: few
CDR3aa: CASSSPARSYEQYF
CDR3nt: TGTGCCAGCAGTTCACCGGCGCGCTCCTACGAGCAGTACTTC

len: 14
v_gene: TRBV10-3
j_gene: TRBJ1-5
d_gene: .
abundance: many
CDR3aa: CAIKTDRNDQPQHF
CDR3nt: TGTGCCATCAAGACTGACAGAAATGATCAGCCCCAGCATTTT

len: 16
v_gene: TRBV7-8
j_gene: TRBJ1-3
d_gene: .
abundance: many
CDR3aa: CASSLEEPLYGNTIYF
CDR3nt: TGTGCCAGCAGCCTCGAGGAACCCCTTTATGGAAACACCATATATTTT

len: 15
v_gene: TRBV28
j_gene: TRBJ2-7
d_gene: TRBD2
abundance: .
CDR3aa: CASSFDLAGDYEQYF
CDR3nt: TGTGCCAGCAGTTTCGATCTAGCGGGAGACTACGAGCAGTACTTC